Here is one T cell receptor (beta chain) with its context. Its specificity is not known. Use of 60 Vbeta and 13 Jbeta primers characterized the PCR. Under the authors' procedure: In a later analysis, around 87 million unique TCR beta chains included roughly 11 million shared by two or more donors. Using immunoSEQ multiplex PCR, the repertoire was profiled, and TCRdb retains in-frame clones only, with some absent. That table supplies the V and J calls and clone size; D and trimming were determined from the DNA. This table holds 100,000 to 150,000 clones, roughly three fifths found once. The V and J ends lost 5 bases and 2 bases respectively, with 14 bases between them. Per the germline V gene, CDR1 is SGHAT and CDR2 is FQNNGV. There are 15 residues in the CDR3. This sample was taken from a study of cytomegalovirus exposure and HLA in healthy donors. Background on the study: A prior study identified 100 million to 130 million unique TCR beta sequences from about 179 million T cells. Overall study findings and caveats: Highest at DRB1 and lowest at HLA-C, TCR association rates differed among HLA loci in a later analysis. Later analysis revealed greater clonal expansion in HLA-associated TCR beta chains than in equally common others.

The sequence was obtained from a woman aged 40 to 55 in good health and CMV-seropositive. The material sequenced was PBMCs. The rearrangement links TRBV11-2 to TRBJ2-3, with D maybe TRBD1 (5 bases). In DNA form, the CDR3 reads TGTGCCAGCAGCACTCACCAGGGATACACAGATACGCAGTATTTT. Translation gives CASSTHQGYTDTQYF.